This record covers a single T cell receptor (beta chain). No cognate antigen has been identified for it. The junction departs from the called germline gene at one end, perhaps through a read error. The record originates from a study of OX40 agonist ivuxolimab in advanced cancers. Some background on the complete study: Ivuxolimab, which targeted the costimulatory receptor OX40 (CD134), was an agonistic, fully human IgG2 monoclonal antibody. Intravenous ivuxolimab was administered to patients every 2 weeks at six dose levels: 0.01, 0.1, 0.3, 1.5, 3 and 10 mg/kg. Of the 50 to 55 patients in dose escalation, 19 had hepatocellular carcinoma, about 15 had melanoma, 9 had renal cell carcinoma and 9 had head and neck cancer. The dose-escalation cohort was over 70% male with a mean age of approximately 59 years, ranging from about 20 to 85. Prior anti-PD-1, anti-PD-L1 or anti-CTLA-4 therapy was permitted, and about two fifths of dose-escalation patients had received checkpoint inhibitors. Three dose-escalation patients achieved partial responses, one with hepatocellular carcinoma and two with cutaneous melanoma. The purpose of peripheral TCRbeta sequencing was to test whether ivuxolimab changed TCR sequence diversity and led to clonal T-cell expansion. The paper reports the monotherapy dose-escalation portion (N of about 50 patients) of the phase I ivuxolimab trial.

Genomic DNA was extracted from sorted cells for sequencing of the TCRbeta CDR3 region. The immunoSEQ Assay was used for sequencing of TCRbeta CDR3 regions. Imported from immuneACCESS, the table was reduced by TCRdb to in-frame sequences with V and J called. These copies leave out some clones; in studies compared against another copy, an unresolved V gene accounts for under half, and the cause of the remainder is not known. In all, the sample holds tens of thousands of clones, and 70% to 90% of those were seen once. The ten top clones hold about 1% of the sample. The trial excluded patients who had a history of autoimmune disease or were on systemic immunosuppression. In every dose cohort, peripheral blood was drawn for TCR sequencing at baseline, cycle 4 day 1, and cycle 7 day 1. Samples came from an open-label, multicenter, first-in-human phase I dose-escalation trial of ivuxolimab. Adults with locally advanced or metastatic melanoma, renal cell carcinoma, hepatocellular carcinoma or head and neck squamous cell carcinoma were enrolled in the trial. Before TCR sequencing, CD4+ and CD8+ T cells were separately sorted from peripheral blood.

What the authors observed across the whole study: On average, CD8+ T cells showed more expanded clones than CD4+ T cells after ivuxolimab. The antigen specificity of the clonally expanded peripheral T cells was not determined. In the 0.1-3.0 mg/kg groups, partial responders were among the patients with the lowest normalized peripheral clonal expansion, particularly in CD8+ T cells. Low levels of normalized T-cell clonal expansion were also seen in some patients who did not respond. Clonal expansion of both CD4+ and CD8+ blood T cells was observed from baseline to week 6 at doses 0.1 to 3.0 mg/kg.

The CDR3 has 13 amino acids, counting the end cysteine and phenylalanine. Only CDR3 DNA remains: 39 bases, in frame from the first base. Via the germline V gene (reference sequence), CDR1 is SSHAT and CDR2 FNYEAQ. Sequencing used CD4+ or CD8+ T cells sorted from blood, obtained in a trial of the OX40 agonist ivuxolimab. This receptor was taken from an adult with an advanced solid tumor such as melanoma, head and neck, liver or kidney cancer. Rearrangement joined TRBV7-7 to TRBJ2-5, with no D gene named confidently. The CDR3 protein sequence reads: CASSLARVVTQYF. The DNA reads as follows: TGTGCTAGCAGCTTAGCCCGGGTTGTGACCCAGTACTTC.